The TCR beta chain described here comes from a study of T-cell reconstitution after alpha-beta-depleted transplantation in children. This CDR3 contains 13 residues. The V end was cut by 6 bases, the J end by 3 bases, with 12 bases between. Germline-derived CDR1 and CDR2 are DFQATT and SNEGSKA (reference sequence). A library of TCRbeta sequences, prepared with unique molecular identifiers, was generated. TCRdb ran MiXCR on the PCR reads and lists one entry per CDR3 protein. This table has some 390,000 distinct CDR3 sequences, around 21% appearing once. This clonotype was counted ten times or more. The sequencing here drew on PBMCs from the stem cell graft donor, taken from the stem cell graft. This chain uses TRBV20-1 with TRBJ2-1; D unclear. This receptor was obtained from a human donor who donated a stem cell graft to a child with acute myeloid leukemia. The CDR3 loop reads CSATQDHYNEQFF. The CDR3 nucleotides read TGCAGTGCCACGCAGGACCACTACAATGAGCAGTTCTTC.